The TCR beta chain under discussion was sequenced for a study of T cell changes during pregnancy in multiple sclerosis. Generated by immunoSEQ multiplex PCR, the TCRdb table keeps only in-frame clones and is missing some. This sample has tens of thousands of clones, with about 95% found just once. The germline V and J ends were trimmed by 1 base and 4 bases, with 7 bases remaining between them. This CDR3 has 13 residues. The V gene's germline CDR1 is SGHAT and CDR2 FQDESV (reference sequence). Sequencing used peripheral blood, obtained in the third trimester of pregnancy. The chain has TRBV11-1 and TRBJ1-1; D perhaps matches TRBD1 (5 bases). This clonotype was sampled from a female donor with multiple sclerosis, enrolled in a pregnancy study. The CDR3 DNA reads TGTGCCAGCAGCTTAGTGGGGGGCACTGAAGCTTTCTTT. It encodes CASSLVGGTEAFF.